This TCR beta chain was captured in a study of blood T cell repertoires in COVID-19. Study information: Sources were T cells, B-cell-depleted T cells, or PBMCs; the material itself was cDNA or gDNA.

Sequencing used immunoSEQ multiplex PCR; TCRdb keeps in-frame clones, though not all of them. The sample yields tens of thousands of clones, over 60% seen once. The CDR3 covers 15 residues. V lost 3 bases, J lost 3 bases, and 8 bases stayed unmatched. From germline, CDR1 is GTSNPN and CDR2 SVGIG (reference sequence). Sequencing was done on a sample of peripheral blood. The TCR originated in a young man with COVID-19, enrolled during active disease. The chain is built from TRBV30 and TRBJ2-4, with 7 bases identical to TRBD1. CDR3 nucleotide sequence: TGTGCCTGGAGGATGCTGGGGGACAGCAAAAACATTCAGTACTTC. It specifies CAWRMLGDSKNIQYF. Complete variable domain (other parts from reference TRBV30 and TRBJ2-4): SQTIHQWPATLVQPVGSPLSLECTVEGTSNPNLYWYRQAAGRGLQLLFYSVGIGQISSEVPQNLSASRPQDRQFILSSKKLLLSDSGFYLCAWRMLGDSKNIQYFGAGTRLSVL.